The clone carrying this TCR beta chain was found a few times. Its antigen is not identified. This sample is drawn from a study of response to subunit inactivated influenza vaccine. Each CDR3 protein is one row after TCRdb ran MiXCR on the RT-PCR reads. The table has around 570,000 distinct CDR3 sequences, about 7.6% seen once. Study observations and caveats: Authors suggested that a seasonal influenza vaccination recruits few new T cells each time.

The V segment lost 0 bases and the J segment 0 bases; nucleotides outside the gene matches: 2. The CDR3 contains 16 residues. Germline V CDR1 and CDR2: DFQATT, SNEGSKA (reference sequence). The input for sequencing was PBMCs from blood, taken roughly 24 months after vaccination. The chain couples TRBV20-1 to TRBJ2-3; 11 bases match TRBD2. The TCR was taken from a man in his fifties or sixties who received an inactivated influenza vaccine. CDR3 sequence reads: CSARELAGGSTDTQYF. CDR3 bases: TGCAGTGCTAGAGAGTTAGCGGGAGGGAGCACAGATACGCAGTATTTT.